The present T cell receptor (beta chain) was sequenced within a study of shared clonotypes between healthy human individuals. Using immunoSEQ multiplex PCR, the repertoire was profiled, and TCRdb retains in-frame clones only, with some absent. In the table there are about 2 million clones, less than 95% of which are singletons. Naive CD8 cells were CD45RO-negative, positively selected for CCR7, excluding terminally differentiated effector memory CD45RA+ cells. The study drew all its donors from Caucasian adults living in Nashville, Tennessee. Comment on this clone: The target antigen is unknown. Other DNA variants within this sample encode the same CDR3.

Study-level results: Sharing across several donors was seen in 4% to 6.5% of naive CD4 clonotypes.

Sequenced input: naive CD8+ T cells sorted from blood. This receptor was identified in a man between 18 and 35 years old in good health.

The chain's CDR3 is CASSWGTGELFF. CDR3 sequence (DNA): TGTGCCAGCAGCTGGGGTACCGGGGAGCTGTTTTTT. The gene calls are TRBV7-9 and TRBJ2-2; D ambiguous. The V and J ends lost 4 bases and 5 bases respectively, with 5 bases between them. CDR1 SEHNR and CDR2 FQNEAQ come from the germline V gene (reference sequence). The CDR3 is 12 amino acids.